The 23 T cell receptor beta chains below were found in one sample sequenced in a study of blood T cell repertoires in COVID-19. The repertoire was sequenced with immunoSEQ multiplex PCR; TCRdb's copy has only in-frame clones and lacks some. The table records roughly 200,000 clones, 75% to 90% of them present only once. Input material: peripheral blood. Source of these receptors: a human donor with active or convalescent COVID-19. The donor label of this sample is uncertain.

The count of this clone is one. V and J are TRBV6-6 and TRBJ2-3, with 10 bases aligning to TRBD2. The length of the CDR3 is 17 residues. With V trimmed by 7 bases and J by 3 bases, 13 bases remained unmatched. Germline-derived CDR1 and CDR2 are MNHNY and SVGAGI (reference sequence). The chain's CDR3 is CASTRLAGPLETDTQYF. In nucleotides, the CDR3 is TGTGCCAGCACTCGACTAGCGGGCCCCTTAGAGACAGATACGCAGTATTTT.

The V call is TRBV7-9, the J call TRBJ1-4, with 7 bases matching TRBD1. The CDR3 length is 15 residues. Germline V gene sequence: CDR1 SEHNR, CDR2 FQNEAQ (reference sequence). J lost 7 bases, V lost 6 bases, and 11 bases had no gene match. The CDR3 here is CASRPKGAESEKLFF. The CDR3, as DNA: TGTGCCAGCAGGCCTAAGGGGGCGGAGAGTGAAAAACTGTTTTTT.

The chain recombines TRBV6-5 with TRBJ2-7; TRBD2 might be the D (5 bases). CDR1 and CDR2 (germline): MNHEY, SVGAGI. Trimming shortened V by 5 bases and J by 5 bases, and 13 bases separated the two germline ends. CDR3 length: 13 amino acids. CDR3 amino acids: CASSPQVGNEQYF. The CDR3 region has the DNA TGTGCCAGCAGTCCCCAGGTCGGGAACGAGCAGTACTTC.

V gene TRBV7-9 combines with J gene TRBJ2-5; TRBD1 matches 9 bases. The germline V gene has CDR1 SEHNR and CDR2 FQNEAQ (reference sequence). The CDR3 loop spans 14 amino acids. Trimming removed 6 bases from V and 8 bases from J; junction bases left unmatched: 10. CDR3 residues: CASSRGTGRETQYF. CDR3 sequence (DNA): TGTGCCAGCAGTAGGGGGACAGGGAGGGAAACCCAGTACTTC.

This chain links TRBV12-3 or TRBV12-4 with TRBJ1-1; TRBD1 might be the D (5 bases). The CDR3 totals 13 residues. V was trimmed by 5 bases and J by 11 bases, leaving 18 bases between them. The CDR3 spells CASSAPWGVWAFF. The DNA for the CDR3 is TGTGCCAGCAGTGCTCCCTGGGGGGTTTGGGCTTTCTTT.

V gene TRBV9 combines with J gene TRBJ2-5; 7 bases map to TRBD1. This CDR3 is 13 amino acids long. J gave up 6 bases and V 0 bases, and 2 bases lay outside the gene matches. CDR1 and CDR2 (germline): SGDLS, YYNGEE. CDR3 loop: CASSVEGAKTQYF. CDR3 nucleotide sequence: TGTGCCAGCAGCGTAGAGGGGGCGAAGACCCAGTACTTC.

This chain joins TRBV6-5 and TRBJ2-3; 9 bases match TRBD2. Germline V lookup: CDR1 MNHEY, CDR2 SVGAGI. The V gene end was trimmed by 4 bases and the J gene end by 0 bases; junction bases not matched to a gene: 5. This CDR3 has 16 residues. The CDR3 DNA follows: TGTGCCAGCAGTTCCCTAGCGGGGTCTAGCACAGATACGCAGTATTTT. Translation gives CASSSLAGSSTDTQYF.

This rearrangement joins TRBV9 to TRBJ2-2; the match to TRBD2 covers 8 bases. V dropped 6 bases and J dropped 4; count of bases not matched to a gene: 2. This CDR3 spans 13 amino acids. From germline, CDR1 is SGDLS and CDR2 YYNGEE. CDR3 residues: CASTAGATGELFF. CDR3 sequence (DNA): TGTGCCAGCACAGCGGGAGCCACCGGGGAGCTGTTTTTT. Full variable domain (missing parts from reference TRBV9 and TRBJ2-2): DSGVTQTPKHLITATGQRVTLRCSPRSGDLSVYWYQQSLDQGLQFLIQYYNGEERAKGNILERFSAQQFPDLHSELNLSSLELGDSALYFCASTAGATGELFFGEGSRLTVL.

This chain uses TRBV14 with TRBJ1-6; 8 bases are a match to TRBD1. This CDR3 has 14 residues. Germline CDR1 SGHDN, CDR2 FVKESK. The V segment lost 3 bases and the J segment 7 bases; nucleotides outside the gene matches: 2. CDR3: CASSHRGRNSPLHF. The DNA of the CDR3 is TGTGCCAGCAGCCACAGGGGGCGGAATTCACCCCTCCACTTT. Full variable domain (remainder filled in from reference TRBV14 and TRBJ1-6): EAGVTQFPSHSVIEKGQTVTLRCDPISGHDNLYWYRRVMGKEIKFLLHFVKESKQDESGMPNNRFLAERTGGTYSTLKVQPAELEDSGVYFCASSHRGRNSPLHFGNGTRLTVT.

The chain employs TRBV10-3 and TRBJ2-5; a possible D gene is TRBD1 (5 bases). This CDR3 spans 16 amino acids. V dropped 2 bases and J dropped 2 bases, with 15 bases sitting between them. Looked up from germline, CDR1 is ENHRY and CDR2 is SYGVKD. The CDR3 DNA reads TGTGCCATCAGTGAGCCCGAAACAGGTTATCAAGAGACCCAGTACTTC. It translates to CAISEPETGYQETQYF.

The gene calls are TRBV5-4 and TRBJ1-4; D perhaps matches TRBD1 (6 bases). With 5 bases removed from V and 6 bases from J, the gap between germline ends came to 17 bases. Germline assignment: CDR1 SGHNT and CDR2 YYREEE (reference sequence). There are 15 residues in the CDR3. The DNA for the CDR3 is TGTGCCAGCAGTACGCAGCAGGGGAAGGATGAAAAACTGTTTTTT. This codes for CASSTQQGKDEKLFF.

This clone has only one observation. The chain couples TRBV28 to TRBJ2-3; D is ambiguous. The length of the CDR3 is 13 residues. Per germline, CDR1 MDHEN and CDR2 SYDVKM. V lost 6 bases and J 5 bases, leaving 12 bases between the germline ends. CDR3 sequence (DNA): TGTGCCAGCAGCAACCCTAGGATAGATACGCAGTATTTT. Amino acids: CASSNPRIDTQYF.

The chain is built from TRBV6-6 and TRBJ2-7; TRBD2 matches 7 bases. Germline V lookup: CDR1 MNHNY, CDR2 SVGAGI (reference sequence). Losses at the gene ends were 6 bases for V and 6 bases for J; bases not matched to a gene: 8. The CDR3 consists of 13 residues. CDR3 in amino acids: CASSRDYSREQYF. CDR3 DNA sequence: TGTGCCAGCAGCCGGGACTACAGTCGCGAGCAGTACTTC.

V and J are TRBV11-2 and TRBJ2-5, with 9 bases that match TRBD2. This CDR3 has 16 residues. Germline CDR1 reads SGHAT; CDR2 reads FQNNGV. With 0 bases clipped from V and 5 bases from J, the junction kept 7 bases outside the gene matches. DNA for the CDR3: TGTGCCAGCAGCTTAGATAGAGCGGGAGGTCTGGAGACCCAGTACTTC. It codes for CASSLDRAGGLETQYF.

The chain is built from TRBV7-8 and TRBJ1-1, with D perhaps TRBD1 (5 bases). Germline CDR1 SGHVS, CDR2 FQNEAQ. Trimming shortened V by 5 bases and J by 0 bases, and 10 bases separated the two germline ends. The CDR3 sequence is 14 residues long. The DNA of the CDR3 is TGTGCCAGCAGCCCCGACAGTTTGAACACTGAAGCTTTCTTT. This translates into CASSPDSLNTEAFF.

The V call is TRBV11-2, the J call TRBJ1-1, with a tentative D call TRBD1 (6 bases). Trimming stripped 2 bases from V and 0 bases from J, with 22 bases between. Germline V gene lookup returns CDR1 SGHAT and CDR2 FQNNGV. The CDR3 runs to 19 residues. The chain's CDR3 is CASSLMWRGPHFMNTEAFF. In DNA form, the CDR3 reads TGTGCCAGCAGCTTAATGTGGCGGGGGCCACACTTCATGAACACTGAAGCTTTCTTT.

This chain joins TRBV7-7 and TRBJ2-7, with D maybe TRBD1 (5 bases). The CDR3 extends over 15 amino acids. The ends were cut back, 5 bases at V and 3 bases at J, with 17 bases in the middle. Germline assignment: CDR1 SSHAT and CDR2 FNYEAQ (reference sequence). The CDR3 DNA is TGTGCCAGCAGCCCATTAGGCAGGGCAGACTACGAGCAGTACTTC. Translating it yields CASSPLGRADYEQYF.

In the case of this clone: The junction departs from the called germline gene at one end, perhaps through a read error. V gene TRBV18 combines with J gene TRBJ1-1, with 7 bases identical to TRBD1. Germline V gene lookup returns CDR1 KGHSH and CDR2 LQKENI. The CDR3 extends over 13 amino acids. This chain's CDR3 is CASSPGTRGKGVF. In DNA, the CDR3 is TGTGCCAGCTCACCGGGGACCAGGGGGAAGGGGGTCTTT.

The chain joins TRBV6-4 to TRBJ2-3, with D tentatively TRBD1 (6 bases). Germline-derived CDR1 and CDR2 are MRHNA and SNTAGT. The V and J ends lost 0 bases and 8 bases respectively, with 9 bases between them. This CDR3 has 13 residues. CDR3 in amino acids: CASSDSMGATQYF. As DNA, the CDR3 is TGTGCCAGCAGTGACTCGATGGGGGCTACGCAGTATTTT.

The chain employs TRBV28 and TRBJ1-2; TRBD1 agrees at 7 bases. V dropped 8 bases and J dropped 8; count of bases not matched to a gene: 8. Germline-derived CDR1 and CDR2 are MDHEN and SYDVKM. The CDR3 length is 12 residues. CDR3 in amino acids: CASHHRGDGYTF. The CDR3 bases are TGTGCCAGCCACCACAGGGGCGACGGCTACACCTTC.

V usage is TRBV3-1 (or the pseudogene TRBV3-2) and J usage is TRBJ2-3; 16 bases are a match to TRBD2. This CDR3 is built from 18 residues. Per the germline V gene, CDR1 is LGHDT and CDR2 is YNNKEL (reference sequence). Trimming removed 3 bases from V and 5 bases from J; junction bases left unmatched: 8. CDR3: CASSHSGTSGGAIDTQYF. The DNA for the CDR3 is TGTGCCAGCAGCCATTCCGGGACTAGCGGGGGGGCCATAGATACGCAGTATTTT.

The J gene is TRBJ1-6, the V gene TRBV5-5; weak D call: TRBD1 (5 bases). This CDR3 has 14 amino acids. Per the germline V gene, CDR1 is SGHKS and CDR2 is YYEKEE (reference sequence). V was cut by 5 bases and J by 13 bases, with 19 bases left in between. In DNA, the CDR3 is TGTGCCAGCAGACCACAGGAGCTTGGGGGGCCCCTCCACTTT. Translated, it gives CASRPQELGGPLHF.

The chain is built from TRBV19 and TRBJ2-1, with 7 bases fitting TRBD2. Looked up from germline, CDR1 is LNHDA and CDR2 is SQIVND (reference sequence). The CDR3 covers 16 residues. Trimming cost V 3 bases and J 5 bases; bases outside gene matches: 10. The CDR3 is CASSIGGGGINNEQFF. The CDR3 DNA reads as TGTGCCAGTAGTATTGGTGGCGGGGGAATCAACAATGAGCAGTTCTTC.